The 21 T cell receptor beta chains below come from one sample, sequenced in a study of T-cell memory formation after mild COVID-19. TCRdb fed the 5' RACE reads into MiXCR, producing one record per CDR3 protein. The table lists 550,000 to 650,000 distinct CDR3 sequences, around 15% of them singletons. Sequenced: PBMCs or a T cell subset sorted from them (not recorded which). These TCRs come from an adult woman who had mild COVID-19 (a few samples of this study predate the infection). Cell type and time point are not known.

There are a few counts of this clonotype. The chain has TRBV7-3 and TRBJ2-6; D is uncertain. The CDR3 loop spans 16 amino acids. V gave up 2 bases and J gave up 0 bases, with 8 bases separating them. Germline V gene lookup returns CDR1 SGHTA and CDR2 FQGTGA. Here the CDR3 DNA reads TGTGCCAGCAGCTTACCTCAAATCTCTGGGGCCAACGTCCTGACTTTC. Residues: CASSLPQISGANVLTF.

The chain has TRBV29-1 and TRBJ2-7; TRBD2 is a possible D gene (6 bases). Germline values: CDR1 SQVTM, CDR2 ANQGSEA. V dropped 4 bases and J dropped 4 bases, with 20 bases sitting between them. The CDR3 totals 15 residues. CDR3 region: CSVAASPEGSYEQYF. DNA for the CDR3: TGCAGCGTTGCCGCCAGTCCGGAGGGGTCGTACGAGCAGTACTTC.

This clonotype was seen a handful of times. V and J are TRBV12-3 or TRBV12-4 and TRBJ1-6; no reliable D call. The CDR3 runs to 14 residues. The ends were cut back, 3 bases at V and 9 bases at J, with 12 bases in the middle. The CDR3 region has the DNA TGTGCCAGCAGTTTTTACAGCTTTAGTTCACCCCTCCACTTT. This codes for CASSFYSFSSPLHF.

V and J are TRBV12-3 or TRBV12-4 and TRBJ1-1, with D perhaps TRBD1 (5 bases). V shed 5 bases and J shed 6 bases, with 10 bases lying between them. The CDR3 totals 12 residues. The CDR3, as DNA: TGTGCCAGCAGTACGGGACTACCTGAAGCTTTCTTT. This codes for CASSTGLPEAFF.

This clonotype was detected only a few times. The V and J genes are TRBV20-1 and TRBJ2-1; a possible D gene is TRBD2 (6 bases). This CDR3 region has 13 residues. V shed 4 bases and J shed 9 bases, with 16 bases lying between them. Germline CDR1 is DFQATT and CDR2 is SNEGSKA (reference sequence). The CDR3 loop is CSAKKTSEGEQFF. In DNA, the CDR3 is TGCAGTGCTAAGAAGACTAGTGAAGGTGAGCAGTTCTTC.

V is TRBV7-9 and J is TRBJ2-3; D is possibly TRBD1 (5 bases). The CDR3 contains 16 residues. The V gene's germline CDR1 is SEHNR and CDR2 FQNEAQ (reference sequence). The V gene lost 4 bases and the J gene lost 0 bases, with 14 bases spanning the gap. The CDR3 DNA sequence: TGTGCCAGCAGCTCACCTGACAGTGCTAGCACAGATACGCAGTATTTT. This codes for CASSSPDSASTDTQYF.

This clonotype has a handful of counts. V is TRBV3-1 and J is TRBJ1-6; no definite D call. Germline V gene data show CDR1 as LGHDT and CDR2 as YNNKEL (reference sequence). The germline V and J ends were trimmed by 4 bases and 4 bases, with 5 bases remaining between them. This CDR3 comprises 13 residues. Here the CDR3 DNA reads TGTGCCAGCAGCCTGCGGTATAATTCACCCCTCCACTTT. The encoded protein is CASSLRYNSPLHF.

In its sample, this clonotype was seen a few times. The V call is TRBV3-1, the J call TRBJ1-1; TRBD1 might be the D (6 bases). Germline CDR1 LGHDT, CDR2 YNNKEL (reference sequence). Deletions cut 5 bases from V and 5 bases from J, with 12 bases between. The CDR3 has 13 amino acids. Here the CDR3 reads CASSAQGGTEAFF. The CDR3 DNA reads TGTGCCAGCAGCGCACAGGGTGGGACTGAAGCTTTCTTT.

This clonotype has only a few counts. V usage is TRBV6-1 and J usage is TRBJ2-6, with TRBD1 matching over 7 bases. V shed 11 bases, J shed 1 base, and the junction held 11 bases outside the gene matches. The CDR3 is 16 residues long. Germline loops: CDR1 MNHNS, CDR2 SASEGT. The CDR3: CAGLGTANSGANVLTF. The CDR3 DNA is TGTGCCGGCCTAGGGACAGCGAATTCTGGGGCCAACGTCCTGACTTTC.

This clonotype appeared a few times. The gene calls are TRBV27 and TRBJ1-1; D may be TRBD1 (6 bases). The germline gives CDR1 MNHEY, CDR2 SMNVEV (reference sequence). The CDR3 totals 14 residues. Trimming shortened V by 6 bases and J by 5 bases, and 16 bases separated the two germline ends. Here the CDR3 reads CASRLSGQRTEAFF. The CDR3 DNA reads TGTGCCAGCAGACTGTCCGGACAGCGTACTGAAGCTTTCTTT.

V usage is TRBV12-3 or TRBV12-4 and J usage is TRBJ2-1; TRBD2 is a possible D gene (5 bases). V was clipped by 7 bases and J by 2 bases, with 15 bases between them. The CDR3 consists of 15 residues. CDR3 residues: CASTVPGMTYNEQFF. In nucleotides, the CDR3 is TGTGCCAGCACTGTCCCCGGGATGACCTACAATGAGCAGTTCTTC.

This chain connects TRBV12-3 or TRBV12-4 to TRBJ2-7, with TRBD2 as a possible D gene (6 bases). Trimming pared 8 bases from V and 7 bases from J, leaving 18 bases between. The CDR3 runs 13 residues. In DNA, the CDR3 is TGTGCCAGCTCTAGGAGGGCTCCGGGGGAGCAGTACGTC. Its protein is CASSRRAPGEQYV.

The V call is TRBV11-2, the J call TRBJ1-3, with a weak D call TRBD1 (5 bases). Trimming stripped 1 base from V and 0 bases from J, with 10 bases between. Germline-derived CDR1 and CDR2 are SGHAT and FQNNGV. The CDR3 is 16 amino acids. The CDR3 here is CASSLVPRVSGNTIYF. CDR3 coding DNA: TGTGCCAGCAGCTTAGTCCCCAGGGTCTCTGGAAACACCATATATTTT.

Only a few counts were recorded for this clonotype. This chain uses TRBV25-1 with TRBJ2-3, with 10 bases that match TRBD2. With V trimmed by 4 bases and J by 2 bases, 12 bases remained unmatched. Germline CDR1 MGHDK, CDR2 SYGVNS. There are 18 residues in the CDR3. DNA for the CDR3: TGTGCCAGCAGTGCCCTAGCGGGAGCTCCCCGCTTCACAGATACGCAGTATTTT. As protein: CASSALAGAPRFTDTQYF. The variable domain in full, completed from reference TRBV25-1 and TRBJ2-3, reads EADIYQTPRYLVIGTGKKITLECSQTMGHDKMYWYQQDPGMELHLIHYSYGVNSTEKGDLSSESTVSRIRTEHFPLTLESARPSHTSQYLCASSALAGAPRFTDTQYFGPGTRLTVL.

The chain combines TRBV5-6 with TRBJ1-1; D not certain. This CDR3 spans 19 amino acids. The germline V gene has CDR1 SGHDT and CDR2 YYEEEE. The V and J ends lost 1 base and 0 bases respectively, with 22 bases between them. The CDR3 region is CASSLIRGAARTMNTEAFF. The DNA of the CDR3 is TGTGCCAGCAGCTTGATTCGTGGTGCGGCCAGAACCATGAACACTGAAGCTTTCTTT.

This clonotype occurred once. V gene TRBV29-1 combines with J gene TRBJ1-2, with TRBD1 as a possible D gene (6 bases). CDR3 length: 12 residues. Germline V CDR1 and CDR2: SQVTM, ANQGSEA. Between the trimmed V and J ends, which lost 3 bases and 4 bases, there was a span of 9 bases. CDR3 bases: TGCAGCGTTGAGAGGGGGATCTATGGCTACACCTTC. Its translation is CSVERGIYGYTF.

This CDR3 is CASTMTGWATEAFF. CDR3 DNA: TGTGCCAGCACCATGACAGGGTGGGCCACTGAAGCTTTCTTT. The J gene is TRBJ1-1, the V gene TRBV12-3 or TRBV12-4; 7 nucleotides line up with TRBD1. CDR3 length: 14 amino acids. J was trimmed by 4 bases and V by 7 bases; bases with no gene match: 9.

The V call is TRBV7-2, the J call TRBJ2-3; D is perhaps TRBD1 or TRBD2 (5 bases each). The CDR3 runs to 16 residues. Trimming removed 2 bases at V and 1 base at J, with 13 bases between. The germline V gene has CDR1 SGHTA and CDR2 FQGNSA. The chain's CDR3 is CASSLLPGRGTDTQYF. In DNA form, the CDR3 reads TGTGCCAGCAGCTTATTGCCGGGACGGGGCACAGATACGCAGTATTTT.

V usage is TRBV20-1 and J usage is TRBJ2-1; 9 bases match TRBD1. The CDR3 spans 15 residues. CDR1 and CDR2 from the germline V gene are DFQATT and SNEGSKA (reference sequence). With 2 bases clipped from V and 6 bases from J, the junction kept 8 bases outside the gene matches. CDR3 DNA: TGCAGTGCTAGAACACCGGGACAGGGCACCAATGAGCAGTTCTTC. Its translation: CSARTPGQGTNEQFF.

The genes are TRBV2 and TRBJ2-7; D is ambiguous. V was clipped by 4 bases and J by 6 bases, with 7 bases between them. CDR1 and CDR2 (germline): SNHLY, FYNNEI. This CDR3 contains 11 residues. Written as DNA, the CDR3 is TGTGCCAGCAGTGTTGGTGGCGAGCAGTACTTC. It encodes CASSVGGEQYF.

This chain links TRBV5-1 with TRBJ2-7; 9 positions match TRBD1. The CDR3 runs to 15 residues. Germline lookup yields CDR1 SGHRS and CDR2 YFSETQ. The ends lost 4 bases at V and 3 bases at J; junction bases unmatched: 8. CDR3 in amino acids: CASSSGTGSYYEQYF. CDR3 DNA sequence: TGCGCCAGCAGCAGCGGGACAGGGAGTTACTACGAGCAGTACTTC.